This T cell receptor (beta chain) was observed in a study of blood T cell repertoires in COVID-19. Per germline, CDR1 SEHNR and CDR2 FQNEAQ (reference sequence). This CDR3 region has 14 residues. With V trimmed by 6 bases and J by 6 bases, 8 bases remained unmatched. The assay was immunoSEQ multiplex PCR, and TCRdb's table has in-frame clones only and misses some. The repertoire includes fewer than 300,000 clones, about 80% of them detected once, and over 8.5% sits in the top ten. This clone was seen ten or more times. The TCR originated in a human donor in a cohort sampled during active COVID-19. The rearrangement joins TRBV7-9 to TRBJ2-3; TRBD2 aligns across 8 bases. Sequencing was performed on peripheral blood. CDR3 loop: CASSLAGGRDTQYF. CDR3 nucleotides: TGTGCCAGCAGTCTAGCGGGCGGACGGGATACGCAGTATTTT. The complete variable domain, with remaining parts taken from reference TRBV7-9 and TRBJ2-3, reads DTGVSQNPRHKITKRGQNVTFRCDPISEHNRLYWYRQTLGQGPEFLTYFQNEAQLEKSRLLSDRFSAERPKGSFSTLEIQRTEQGDSAMYLCASSLAGGRDTQYFGPGTRLTVL.